This T cell receptor (beta chain) was sequenced for a study of blood T cell repertoires in COVID-19. V was pared by 4 bases and J by 1 base, with 11 bases between. Germline V gene sequence: CDR1 SGHRS, CDR2 YFSETQ. CDR3 size: 14 residues. Residents of around 24 US areas, aged roughly 18 to 90 years, made up the participants. TCRdb's copy holds only in-frame clones and misses some; the assay was immunoSEQ multiplex PCR. The sample has 270,000 or so clones; approximately 84% are singletons. Sequencing was done on a sample of PBMCs or T cells enriched from blood (not recorded which). This chain uses TRBV5-1 with TRBJ1-1, with TRBD1 as a possible D gene (5 bases). The TCR was taken from a woman aged 50 to 65 who had been exposed to COVID-19. The CDR3 sequence: CASSRGAQNTEAFF. DNA of the CDR3: TGCGCCAGCAGCCGCGGGGCGCAGAACACTGAAGCTTTCTTT.